Listed here is a single T cell receptor beta chain. This CDR3 region has 15 residues. Germline V gene sequence: CDR1 SGHDT, CDR2 YYEEEE. Trimming shortened V by 0 bases and J by 8 bases, and 15 bases separated the two germline ends. Authors' data handling: Researchers report that nucleated cell counts were estimated from reference gene primer amplification. Using immunoSEQ multiplex PCR, the repertoire was profiled, and TCRdb retains in-frame clones only, with some absent. V and J calls and clone size follow that table, whereas D and trimming were derived from the DNA. The data show about 110,000 clones, 70% to 90% seen once. This sample stems from a study of blood T cell repertoires in COVID-19. Background on the study: PBMCs, B-cell-depleted T cells, or T cells were the source of the cDNA or gDNA that made up the material.

This sequence originates from a woman in her forties or fifties with acute or convalescent COVID-19. This chain uses TRBV5-6 with TRBJ2-1, with D perhaps TRBD1 (5 bases). Sequencing used peripheral blood. The CDR3 region has the DNA TGTGCCAGCAGCTTGGACCCTGGGGCCGGCCATGAGCAGTTCTTC. Translated: CASSLDPGAGHEQFF.